A selection of T cell receptor beta chains follows, all from one sample in a study of cytomegalovirus exposure and HLA in healthy donors. Assay used: immunoSEQ multiplex PCR; TCRdb lists only in-frame clones, some missing. Its table records 150,000 to 200,000 clones. Specimen: PBMCs. All receptors derive from an older woman in good health and CMV-seronegative. The CDR3 runs from the conserved cysteine through the conserved F or W. A D gene is named only where the DNA matches it firmly.

v_gene	j_gene	d_gene	CDR3aa	CDR3nt
TRBV9	TRBJ1-2	TRBD1	CASSVAGGSYGYTF	TGTGCCAGCAGCGTTGCAGGGGGCAGCTATGGCTACACCTTC
TRBV6-1	TRBJ2-1	-	CASSEGGALGEQFF	TGTGCCAGCAGTGAAGGGGGCGCATTGGGTGAGCAGTTCTTC
TRBV7-9	TRBJ2-1	-	CASSLVAGAVEKFF	TGTGCCAGCAGCTTAGTGGCAGGGGCGGTTGAAAAGTTCTTC
TRBV5-1	TRBJ1-3	TRBD1	CASSLAGSAGGRNTIYF	TGCGCCAGCAGCTTGGCAGGATCCGCAGGGGGCCGAAACACCATATATTTT
TRBV2	TRBJ1-2	TRBD1	CASSEDRGLSNYGYTF	TGTGCCAGCAGTGAAGACAGGGGGCTGAGTAACTATGGCTACACCTTC
TRBV7-9	TRBJ1-1	-	CASSPRPERETEAFF	TGTGCCAGCAGCCCGCGACCCGAACGGGAGACTGAAGCTTTCTTT
TRBV7-2	TRBJ2-1	-	CASSSGQSYSYNEQFF	TGTGCCAGCAGCTCCGGACAGTCCTACTCCTACAATGAGCAGTTCTTC
TRBV10-3	TRBJ2-7	TRBD2	CAIRTTSGYEQYF	TGTGCCATCAGAACAACTAGCGGGTACGAGCAGTACTTC
TRBV11-1	TRBJ2-7	-	CASSYKQGSYEQYF	TGTGCCAGCAGCTATAAACAGGGCTCCTACGAGCAGTACTTC
TRBV19	TRBJ2-5	TRBD2	CASSTARGAGETQYF	TGTGCCAGTAGTACGGCGCGGGGGGCGGGAGAGACCCAGTACTTC
TRBV4-1	TRBJ1-4	-	CASNRVGLPNEKLFF	TGCGCCAGCAATCGAGTGGGACTGCCTAATGAAAAACTGTTTTTT
TRBV9	TRBJ1-2	-	CASSVAGWSDGYTF	TGTGCCAGCAGCGTAGCTGGTTGGTCGGATGGCTACACCTTC
TRBV5-1	TRBJ2-3	TRBD2	CASHGTSGFTDTQYF	TGCGCCAGCCACGGGACTAGCGGATTCACAGATACGCAGTATTTT
TRBV5-1	TRBJ1-1	-	CASSPQGNTEAFF	TGCGCCAGCAGCCCACAGGGGAACACTGAAGCTTTCTTT
TRBV10-2	TRBJ1-6	-	CASNGDNLYGSPLHF	TGCGCCAGCAATGGGGACAACCTATACGGTTCACCCCTCCACTTT
TRBV19	TRBJ1-5	-	CAGSIAGVVGNQPQHF	TGTGCCGGTAGTATCGCCGGGGTGGTAGGCAATCAGCCCCAGCATTTT
TRBV5-1	TRBJ1-5	TRBD1	CASSSTGGGQPQHF	TGCGCCAGCAGTTCGACAGGGGGGGGTCAGCCCCAGCATTTT
TRBV7-3	TRBJ2-1	TRBD1	CASSFGTVSYNEQFF	TGTGCCAGCAGCTTCGGGACAGTCTCATACAATGAGCAGTTCTTC
TRBV29-1	TRBJ1-1	-	CSVDPTGEGYTEAFF	TGCAGCGTAGACCCGACGGGGGAGGGGTACACTGAAGCTTTCTTT
TRBV18	TRBJ2-7	TRBD1	CASSPDRGRNEQYF	TGTGCCAGCTCACCGGACAGGGGGCGGAACGAGCAGTACTTC
TRBV7-9	TRBJ1-1	-	CASSSKDQRDEAFF	TGTGCCAGCAGCTCAAAGGACCAGAGGGATGAAGCTTTCTTT
TRBV5-4	TRBJ2-1	-	CASSKQGSAYNEQFF	TGTGCCAGCAGCAAACAGGGCTCTGCCTACAATGAGCAGTTCTTC
TRBV2	TRBJ2-1	-	CASSLSNEQFF	TGTGCCAGCAGTCTAAGCAATGAGCAGTTCTTC
TRBV11-3	TRBJ1-1	TRBD1	CASSYDRENTEAFF	TGTGCCAGCAGCTATGACAGGGAGAACACTGAAGCTTTCTTT
TRBV7-8	TRBJ1-2	-	CASSLAEGSGYGYTF	TGTGCCAGCAGCTTAGCCGAAGGATCAGGTTATGGCTACACCTTC
TRBV5-1	TRBJ2-1	-	CASSLEGGLYNEQFF	TGCGCCAGCAGCTTGGAGGGAGGTCTCTACAATGAGCAGTTCTTC
TRBV19	TRBJ2-7	-	CASSTTGSPSYEQYF	TGTGCCAGTAGTACAACAGGGTCGCCCTCCTACGAGCAGTACTTC
TRBV7-7	TRBJ2-1	TRBD1	CASSPDRYNEQFF	TGTGCCAGCAGCCCGGACAGGTACAATGAGCAGTTCTTC
TRBV11-2	TRBJ2-5	TRBD2	CASSLSVPSGGAETQYF	TGTGCCAGCAGCTTAAGCGTCCCTAGCGGGGGGGCAGAGACCCAGTACTTC
TRBV7-9	TRBJ1-4	TRBD1	CASSDRDRGTNEKLFF	TGTGCCAGCAGCGATCGGGACAGGGGCACTAATGAAAAACTGTTTTTT
TRBV7-9	TRBJ2-7	-	CASSLNPGIGYEQYF	TGTGCCAGCAGTTTAAACCCAGGGATTGGCTACGAGCAGTACTTC
TRBV19	TRBJ2-6	-	CASSIDRGSGANVLTF	TGTGCCAGTAGTATAGATCGGGGCTCTGGGGCCAACGTCCTGACTTTC
TRBV4-1	TRBJ2-5	-	CASSQGDNQETQYF	TGCGCCAGCAGCCAAGGGGACAACCAAGAGACCCAGTACTTC
TRBV19	TRBJ1-5	-	CASSTKSQPQHF	TGTGCCAGTAGTACAAAGAGCCAGCCCCAGCATTTT
TRBV11-2	TRBJ1-1	TRBD1	CASSLVAGGTEAFF	TGTGCCAGCAGCTTAGTCGCAGGGGGCACTGAAGCTTTCTTT
TRBV7-3	TRBJ1-1	-	CASSSPGLGPFF	TGTGCCAGCAGCTCCCCGGGACTGGGACCTTTCTTT
TRBV10-1	TRBJ2-1	TRBD1	CASRTDRGNEQFF	TGCGCCAGCAGGACGGACAGGGGCAATGAGCAGTTCTTC
TRBV19	TRBJ1-1	-	CASNPTRENTEAFF	TGTGCCAGTAACCCGACCCGGGAGAACACTGAAGCTTTCTTT
TRBV9	TRBJ2-7	TRBD2	CASSVYNGRRDEQYF	TGTGCCAGCAGCGTATACAACGGGAGGAGAGACGAGCAGTACTTC
TRBV5-4	TRBJ2-1	TRBD2	CASSLRSGGSSYNEQFF	TGTGCCAGCAGCTTGAGGAGCGGCGGGAGCTCCTACAATGAGCAGTTCTTC
TRBV19	TRBJ1-1	-	CASSALYLQAEAFF	TGTGCCAGTAGTGCCCTTTACCTCCAGGCGGAAGCTTTCTTT
TRBV19	TRBJ2-2	-	CASNPDRAVNTGELFF	TGTGCCAGTAACCCAGATAGAGCGGTGAACACCGGGGAGCTGTTTTTT
TRBV6-6	TRBJ1-5	-	CASSHPEQFQPQHF	TGTGCCAGCAGTCATCCGGAACAGTTTCAGCCCCAGCATTTT
TRBV7-2	TRBJ2-7	TRBD2	CASSPLSGGSYEQYF	TGTGCCAGCAGCCCCCTGTCGGGGGGCTCCTACGAGCAGTACTTC
TRBV5-1	TRBJ1-1	-	CASSLDEPGNTEAFF	TGCGCCAGCAGCTTGGATGAGCCAGGGAACACTGAAGCTTTCTTT
TRBV19	TRBJ1-5	TRBD1	CASSSGQGREQPQHF	TGTGCCAGTAGTAGCGGACAGGGGAGGGAGCAGCCCCAGCATTTT
TRBV7-9	TRBJ1-6	TRBD1	CASSLGGGDSPLHF	TGTGCCAGCAGCTTAGGAGGGGGCGATTCACCCCTCCACTTT
TRBV10-3	TRBJ1-5	TRBD1	CAISDPGGDGQPQHF	TGTGCCATCAGTGACCCAGGGGGCGATGGTCAGCCCCAGCATTTT
TRBV7-2	TRBJ1-2	-	CASSLGGGYGYTF	TGTGCCAGCAGCCTAGGGGGAGGCTATGGCTACACCTTC
TRBV29-1	TRBJ1-2	-	CSVEDPSRNYGYTF	TGCAGCGTTGAAGATCCTAGCAGGAACTATGGCTACACCTTC
TRBV27	TRBJ1-2	TRBD1	CASSWFETGGRHYGYTF	TGTGCCAGCAGTTGGTTTGAGACAGGGGGCAGGCACTATGGCTACACCTTC
TRBV11-3	TRBJ1-1	TRBD1	CASSSTQGAAEAFF	TGTGCCAGCAGCAGCACACAGGGGGCGGCTGAAGCTTTCTTT
TRBV5-1	TRBJ2-5	TRBD2	CASSLPAGWETQYF	TGCGCCAGCAGCTTGCCAGCGGGGTGGGAGACCCAGTACTTC
TRBV7-9	TRBJ2-4	TRBD2	CASSPTSDLAKNIQYF	TGTGCCAGCAGCCCCACTAGCGATCTAGCCAAAAACATTCAGTACTTC